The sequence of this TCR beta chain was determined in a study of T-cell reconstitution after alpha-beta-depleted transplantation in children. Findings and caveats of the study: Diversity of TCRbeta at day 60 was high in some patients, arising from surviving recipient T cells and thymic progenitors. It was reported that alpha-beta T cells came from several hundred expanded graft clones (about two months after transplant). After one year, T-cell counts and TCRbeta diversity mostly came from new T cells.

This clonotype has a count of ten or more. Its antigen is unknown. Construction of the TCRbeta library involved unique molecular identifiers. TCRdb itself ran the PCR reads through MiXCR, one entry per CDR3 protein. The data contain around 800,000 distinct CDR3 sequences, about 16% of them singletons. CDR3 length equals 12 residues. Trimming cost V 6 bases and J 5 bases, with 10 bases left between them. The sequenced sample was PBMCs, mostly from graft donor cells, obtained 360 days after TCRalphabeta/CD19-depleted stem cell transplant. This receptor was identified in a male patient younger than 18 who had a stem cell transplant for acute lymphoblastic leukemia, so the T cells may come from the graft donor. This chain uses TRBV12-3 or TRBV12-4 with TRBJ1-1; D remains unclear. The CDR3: CASSFGRTEAFF. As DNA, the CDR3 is TGTGCCAGCAGCTTCGGTCGGACTGAAGCTTTCTTT.